This TCR beta chain was found in a study of T cells in Graves' hyperthyroidism and ophthalmopathy. In regard to this clonotype: The antigen remains undetermined.

Germline lookup yields CDR1 DFQATT and CDR2 SNEGSKA (reference sequence). The CDR3 runs to 17 residues. V was cut by 3 bases and J by 2 bases, with 21 bases left in between. The TCR beta CDR3 regions underwent amplification using RNA transcripts as the source. The TCR CDR3 was amplified in a first-round RT-PCR using the HTBI primer set. MiXCR, applied by TCRdb to the multiplex PCR reads, yields one record per CDR3 protein. In the table there are 92,000 or so distinct CDR3 sequences, under 65% of which are singletons. Overall study results and limits: Patients with ophthalmopathy were separated from those with stable hyperthyroidism by a 13 V-J model.

The chain has TRBV20-1 and TRBJ2-3; TRBD2 might be the D (5 bases). This clonotype was sampled from a woman aged 40 to 50 with Graves' hyperthyroidism. Sequenced sample: blood. CDR3 DNA: TGCAGTGCTAGTTCCCTGTTTATGAGGGAGATCACAGATACGCAGTATTTT. This encodes CSASSLFMREITDTQYF.